The 14 T cell receptor beta chains listed next were all sequenced from one sample in a study of CD4+ T cells in melanoma. Produced via immunoSEQ multiplex PCR; TCRdb's table is partial and in-frame only. This sample carries tens of thousands of clones, roughly three quarters of them seen once, and the ten largest clones take approximately 4.6%. Sequencing was carried out using tumor tissue. Source of these receptors: a human donor with melanoma.

This chain joins TRBV4-1 and TRBJ2-7; TRBD1 matches 7 bases. This CDR3 has 15 residues. After removal of 1 base from V and 2 bases from J, the junction contained 5 bases not matched to a gene. Germline V CDR1 and CDR2: MGHRA, YSYEKL. The CDR3 reads CASSQVNRGPYEQYF. The CDR3 DNA reads TGCGCCAGCAGCCAAGTCAACAGGGGACCCTACGAGCAGTACTTC.

This clone was observed a handful of times. Other DNA variants within this sample encode the same CDR3. V usage is TRBV11-2 and J usage is TRBJ1-5, with unresolved D. Trimming stripped 1 base from V and 3 bases from J, with 7 bases between. Germline V gene sequence: CDR1 SGHAT, CDR2 FQNNGV. CDR3 size: 14 residues. The CDR3 protein is CASSLGQTNQPQHF. The CDR3 coding sequence is TGTGCCAGCAGCTTAGGCCAGACCAATCAGCCCCAGCATTTT.

The rearrangement uses TRBV19 and TRBJ1-5; D unresolved. The CDR3 has 13 residues. Germline V lookup: CDR1 LNHDA, CDR2 SQIVND (reference sequence). The V and J ends lost 7 bases and 7 bases respectively, with 14 bases between them. The CDR3 DNA sequence: TGTGCCAGTACCCCCGATAAGGTCCAGCCCCAGCATTTT. Protein: CASTPDKVQPQHF.

The chain joins TRBV5-6 to TRBJ2-1; 15 bases align to TRBD2. The V gene's germline CDR1 is SGHDT and CDR2 YYEEEE. The CDR3 contains 16 residues. With 4 bases clipped from V and 7 bases from J, the junction kept 6 bases outside the gene matches. The CDR3 coding sequence is TGTGCCAGCAGCCCGGGACTAGCGGGGGGCATGAATGAGCAGTTCTTC. Residues: CASSPGLAGGMNEQFF.

This clone is categorized as medium-sized. Mismatch with germline at one junction end may stem from a read error. This rearrangement joins TRBV7-7 to TRBJ2-2; D is possibly TRBD1 or TRBD2 (5 bases each). Per germline, CDR1 SSHAT and CDR2 FNYEAQ (reference sequence). The CDR3 runs 14 residues. In DNA, the CDR3 is TGTGCTAGCAGCTTAGCCACGGGACCCGGGGAGCTGTTTTTT. Amino acid sequence: CASSLATGPGELFF.

The chain links TRBV15 to TRBJ1-1; the D gene is possibly TRBD1 (5 bases). CDR3 length: 14 residues. Germline V gene data show CDR1 as LNHNV and CDR2 as YYDKDF (reference sequence). V was pared by 0 bases and J by 7 bases, with 12 bases between. CDR3 sequence: CATSRDPGRNEAFF. DNA of the CDR3: TGTGCCACCAGCAGAGATCCAGGGAGGAATGAAGCTTTCTTT.

The chain combines TRBV5-1 with TRBJ2-7, with TRBD1 as a possible D gene (6 bases). V lost 0 bases, J lost 6 bases, and 10 bases lay in between. The CDR3 is 13 amino acids. The germline V gene encodes CDR1 SGHRS and CDR2 YFSETQ. Here the CDR3 DNA reads TGCGCCAGCAGCTTGGAGTTCAGGGGCGAGCAGTACTTC. This translates into CASSLEFRGEQYF.

V usage is TRBV2 and J usage is TRBJ1-5, with D possibly matching TRBD1 (5 bases). V was clipped by 2 bases and J by 7 bases, with 12 bases between them. CDR3 size: 14 residues. The germline V gene has CDR1 SNHLY and CDR2 FYNNEI. The CDR3 protein is CASSEWGDPQPQHF. The CDR3 DNA is TGTGCCAGCAGTGAATGGGGGGACCCCCAGCCCCAGCATTTT. Full variable domain (rest looked up from reference TRBV2 and TRBJ1-5): EPEVTQTPSHQVTQMGQEVILRCVPISNHLYFYWYRQILGQKVEFLVSFYNNEISEKSEIFDDQFSVERPDGSNFTLKIRSTKLEDSAMYFCASSEWGDPQPQHFGDGTRLSIL.

The chain recombines TRBV5-8 with TRBJ2-7, with 8 bases lining up with TRBD1. J was trimmed by 1 base and V by 0 bases; bases with no gene match: 6. Germline loops: CDR1 SGHTS, CDR2 YDEGEE. The CDR3 is 16 residues long. The CDR3 sequence: CASSLDGTGSSYEQYF. The CDR3 DNA reads TGTGCCAGCAGCTTGGATGGGACAGGTAGTTCCTACGAGCAGTACTTC.

The chain employs TRBV7-9 and TRBJ1-5; D perhaps matches TRBD1 (5 bases). The germline gives CDR1 SEHNR, CDR2 FQNEAQ (reference sequence). This CDR3 has 14 residues. V lost 1 base to trimming and J lost 9 bases, with 13 bases between them. The CDR3 DNA follows: TGTGCCAGCAGCTTAGGGGCGGGGGGAAGGCCCCAGCATTTT. This codes for CASSLGAGGRPQHF.

The chain has TRBV27 and TRBJ1-2, with D uncertain. V was pared by 10 bases and J by 0 bases, with 18 bases between. The CDR3 is 15 amino acids. Germline CDR1 and CDR2: MNHEY and SMNVEV (reference sequence). DNA for the CDR3: TGTGCCACTCTCGGTGGGGTGGGATCTAACTATGGCTACACCTTC. It yields the protein CATLGGVGSNYGYTF.

The rearrangement links TRBV27 to TRBJ2-1; a weak D match, TRBD2 (6 bases). Trimming took off 4 bases at V and 8 bases at J, with 6 bases between the two ends. CDR3 length: 11 amino acids. The germline V gene encodes CDR1 MNHEY and CDR2 SMNVEV (reference sequence). CDR3 amino acids: CASSWEDEQFF. The DNA of the CDR3 is TGTGCCAGCAGTTGGGAGGATGAGCAGTTCTTC.

There are a few counts of this clone. The chain recombines TRBV7-9 with TRBJ1-1; TRBD1 aligns across 11 bases. CDR3 length equals 16 residues. Germline CDR1 SEHNR, CDR2 FQNEAQ (reference sequence). V lost 1 base to trimming and J lost 0 bases; unmatched junction nucleotides: 1. The CDR3 region is CASSLGTGGLNTEAFF. The DNA of the CDR3 is TGTGCCAGCAGCTTAGGGACAGGGGGCTTGAACACTGAAGCTTTCTTT.

This clone is classed as medium-sized. V gene TRBV6-4 combines with J gene TRBJ1-5; 7 bases are shared with TRBD1. V shed 2 bases and J 2 bases; nucleotides not matched to a gene: 6. Per the germline V gene, CDR1 is MRHNA and CDR2 is SNTAGT. The CDR3 is made up of 16 amino acids. The CDR3 DNA reads as TGTGCCAGCAGTGACCGAGGGGGCTTTGGCAATCAGCCCCAGCATTTT. This encodes CASSDRGGFGNQPQHF.